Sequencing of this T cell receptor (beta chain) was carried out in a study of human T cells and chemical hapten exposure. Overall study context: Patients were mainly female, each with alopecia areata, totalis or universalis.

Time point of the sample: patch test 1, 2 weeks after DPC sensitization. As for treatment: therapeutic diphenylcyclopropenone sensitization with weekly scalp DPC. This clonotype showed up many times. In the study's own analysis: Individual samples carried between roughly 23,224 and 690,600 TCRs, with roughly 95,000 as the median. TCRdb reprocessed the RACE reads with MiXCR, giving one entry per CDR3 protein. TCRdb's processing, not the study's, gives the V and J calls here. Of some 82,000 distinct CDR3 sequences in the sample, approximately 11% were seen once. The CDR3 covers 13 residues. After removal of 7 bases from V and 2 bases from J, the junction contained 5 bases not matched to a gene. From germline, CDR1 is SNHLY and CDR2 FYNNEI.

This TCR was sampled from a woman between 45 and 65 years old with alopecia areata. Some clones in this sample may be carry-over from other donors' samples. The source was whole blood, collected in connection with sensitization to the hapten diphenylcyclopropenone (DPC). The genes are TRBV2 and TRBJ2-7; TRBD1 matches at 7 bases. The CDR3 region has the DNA TGTGCCAGCACCCCGGGACAGACCTACGAGCAGTACTTC. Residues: CASTPGQTYEQYF.